These T cell receptor beta chains were read from a single sample in a study of CD8 T cells in ankylosing spondylitis. TCRdb analysed the 5' RACE reads with MiXCR anew, one entry per CDR3 protein. The sample shows around 540,000 distinct CDR3 sequences, approximately 11% of them seen only once. The sequencing sample was made of blood, either unsorted or a sorted T cell fraction (not recorded which). The receptors originated from a male donor with ankylosing spondylitis. Each CDR3 is given with its conserved first and last residue. The order of the fields is V gene, J gene, D gene, clone size, CDR3 protein, CDR3 DNA. D genes are given only for firm matches. Not all rows give a size; the values are once, few, many and, for expanded clones, a class.

TRBV10-3,TRBJ2-1,NA,NA,CAISENLAQYNEQFF,TGTGCCATCAGTGAGAATCTAGCGCAATACAATGAGCAGTTCTTC
TRBV5-1,TRBJ2-1,NA,many,CASSYEAEQFF,TGCGCCAGCAGCTATGAAGCTGAGCAGTTCTTC
TRBV6-1,TRBJ2-5,TRBD2,NA,CASSGGLAGGQETQYF,TGTGCCAGCAGTGGCGGACTAGCGGGAGGGCAAGAGACCCAGTACTTC
TRBV4-1,TRBJ2-3,NA,NA,CASSLLTLAASRDTQYF,TGCGCCAGCAGCCTTCTTACATTAGCGGCTAGCAGAGATACGCAGTATTTT
TRBV20-1,TRBJ1-2,NA,NA,CSARRQAFDGYTF,TGCAGTGCTAGGCGGCAGGCTTTCGACGGCTACACCTTC
TRBV20-1,TRBJ2-3,NA,few,CSARDPADAPIEDTQYF,TGCAGTGCTAGGGACCCCGCAGACGCACCCATTGAAGATACGCAGTATTTT
TRBV11-3,TRBJ2-1,TRBD2,few,CASSPSGSGGNEQFF,TGTGCCAGCAGCCCCTCGGGCAGCGGGGGCAATGAGCAGTTCTTC
TRBV12-3/TRBV12-4,TRBJ2-3,NA,few,CASTFLATDTQYF,TGTGCCAGCACCTTTCTAGCAACAGATACGCAGTATTTT
TRBV24-1,TRBJ2-1,TRBD2,NA,CATSTTSGSNYYNEQFF,TGTGCCACCAGTACGACTAGCGGGAGCAATTATTACAATGAGCAGTTCTTC
TRBV3-1,TRBJ1-1,NA,NA,CASSLLMGLGEAFF,TGTGCCAGCAGCCTTTTGATGGGGCTAGGAGAAGCTTTCTTT
TRBV21-1,TRBJ2-1,NA,NA,CASSKLAGGEQFF,TGTGCCAGCAGCAAACTAGCGGGAGGTGAGCAGTTCTTC
TRBV7-2,TRBJ1-3,NA,NA,CASSLFGNTIYF,TGTGCCAGCAGCTTATTTGGAAACACCATATATTTT
TRBV5-1,TRBJ2-5,TRBD2,NA,CASGTSGSQGEIQYF,TGCGCCAGTGGGACTAGCGGGAGTCAAGGAGAGATCCAGTACTTC
TRBV24-1,TRBJ2-3,NA,NA,CATSDFRLTSTDTQYF,TGTGCCACCAGTGATTTCCGCCTGACTAGCACAGATACGCAGTATTTT